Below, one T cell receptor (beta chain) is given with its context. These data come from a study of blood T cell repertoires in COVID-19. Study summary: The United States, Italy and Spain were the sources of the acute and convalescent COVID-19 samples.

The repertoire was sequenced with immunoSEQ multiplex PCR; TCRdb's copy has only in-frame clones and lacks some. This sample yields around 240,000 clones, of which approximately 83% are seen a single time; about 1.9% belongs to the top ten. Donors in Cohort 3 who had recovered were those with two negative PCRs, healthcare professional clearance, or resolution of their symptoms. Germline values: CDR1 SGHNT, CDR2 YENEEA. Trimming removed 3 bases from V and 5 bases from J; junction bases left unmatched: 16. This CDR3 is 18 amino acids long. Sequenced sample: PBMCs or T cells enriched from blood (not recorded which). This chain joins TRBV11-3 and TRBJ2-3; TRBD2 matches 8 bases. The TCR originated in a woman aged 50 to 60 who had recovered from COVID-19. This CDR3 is CASSFLSSAGGLGDTQYF. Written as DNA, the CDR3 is TGTGCCAGCAGCTTCCTATCGTCGGCGGGAGGATTAGGAGATACGCAGTATTTT.